This TCR beta chain came from a study of cytomegalovirus exposure and HLA in healthy donors. Study summary: There were 65 million to 85 million unique TCRs (from HLA-typed donors) in an early data release.

General observations from the study: The study flagged some 170 TCR beta chains as cytomegalovirus-associated. It was only CMV serostatus that was available as immune exposure information.

Despite likely unrecorded immune exposures, the donors were nominally healthy at the time of sampling. Points on this clone: Its antigen remains unidentified.

The CDR3 is 16 amino acids. Germline CDR1 MNHEY, CDR2 SMNVEV (reference sequence). J was trimmed by 0 bases and V by 4 bases; bases with no gene match: 6. 60 Vbeta and 13 Jbeta primers were used in PCR. Libraries were prepared by immunoSEQ multiplex PCR; TCRdb keeps only in-frame clonotypes and omits some of them. The table shows under 150,000 clones, with 80% to 85% occurring only once. Material for sequencing was PBMCs. This clonotype was sampled from a woman in her 50s in good health and CMV-seropositive. This chain uses TRBV27 with TRBJ2-4; 7 bases agree with TRBD1. The chain's CDR3 is CASSSWDRLAKNIQYF. Written as DNA, the CDR3 is TGTGCCAGCAGTTCGTGGGACAGACTAGCCAAAAACATTCAGTACTTC.